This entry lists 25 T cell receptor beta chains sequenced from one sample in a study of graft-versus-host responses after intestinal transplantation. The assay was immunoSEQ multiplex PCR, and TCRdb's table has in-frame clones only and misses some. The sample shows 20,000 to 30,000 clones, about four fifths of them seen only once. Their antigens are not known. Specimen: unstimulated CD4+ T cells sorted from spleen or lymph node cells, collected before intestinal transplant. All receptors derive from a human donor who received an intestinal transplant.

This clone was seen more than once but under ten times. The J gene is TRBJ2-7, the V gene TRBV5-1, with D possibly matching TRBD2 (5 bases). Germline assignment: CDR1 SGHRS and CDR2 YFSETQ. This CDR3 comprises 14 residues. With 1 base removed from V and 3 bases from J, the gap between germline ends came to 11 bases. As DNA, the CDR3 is TGCGCCAGCAGCTTGCCCGGGGTGGTCTACGAGCAGTACTTC. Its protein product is CASSLPGVVYEQYF.

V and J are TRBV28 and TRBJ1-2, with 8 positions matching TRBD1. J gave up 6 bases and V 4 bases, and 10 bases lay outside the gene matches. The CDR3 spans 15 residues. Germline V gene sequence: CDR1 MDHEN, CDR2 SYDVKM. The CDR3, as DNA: TGTGCCAGCAGTTGGGGGCCGGGACAGGAAAATGGCTACACCTTC. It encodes CASSWGPGQENGYTF.

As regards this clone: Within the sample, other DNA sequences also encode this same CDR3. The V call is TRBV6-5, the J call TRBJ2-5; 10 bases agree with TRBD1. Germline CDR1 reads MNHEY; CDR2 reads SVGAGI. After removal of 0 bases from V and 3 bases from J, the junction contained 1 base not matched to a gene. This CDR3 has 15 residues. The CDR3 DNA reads TGTGCCAGCAGTTACTCGGGACAGGGGAAAGAGACCCAGTACTTC. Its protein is CASSYSGQGKETQYF.

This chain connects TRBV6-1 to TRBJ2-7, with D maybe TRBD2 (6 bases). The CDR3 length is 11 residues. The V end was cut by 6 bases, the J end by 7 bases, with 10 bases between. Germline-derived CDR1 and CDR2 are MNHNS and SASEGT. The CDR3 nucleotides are TGTGCCAGCAGGACTAGGGGTGAGCAGTACTTC. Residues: CASRTRGEQYF.

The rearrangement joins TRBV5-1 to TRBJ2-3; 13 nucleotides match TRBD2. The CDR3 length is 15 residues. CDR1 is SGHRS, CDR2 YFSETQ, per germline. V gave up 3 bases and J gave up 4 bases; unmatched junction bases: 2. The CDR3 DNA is TGCGCCAGCAGCTCACTAGCGGGGGGGTCAGATACGCAGTATTTT. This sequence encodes CASSSLAGGSDTQYF.

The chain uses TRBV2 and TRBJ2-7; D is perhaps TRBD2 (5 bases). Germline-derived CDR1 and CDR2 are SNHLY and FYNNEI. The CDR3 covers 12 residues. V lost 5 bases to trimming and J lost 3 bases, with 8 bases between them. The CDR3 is CASSPDFYEQYF. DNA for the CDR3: TGTGCCAGCAGTCCGGACTTCTACGAGCAGTACTTC.

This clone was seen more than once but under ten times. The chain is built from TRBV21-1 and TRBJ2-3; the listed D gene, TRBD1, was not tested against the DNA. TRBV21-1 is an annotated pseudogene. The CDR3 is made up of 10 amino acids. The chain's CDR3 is CASGTGAQYF. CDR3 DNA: TGTGCCAGCGGGACAGGAGCGCAGTATTTT.

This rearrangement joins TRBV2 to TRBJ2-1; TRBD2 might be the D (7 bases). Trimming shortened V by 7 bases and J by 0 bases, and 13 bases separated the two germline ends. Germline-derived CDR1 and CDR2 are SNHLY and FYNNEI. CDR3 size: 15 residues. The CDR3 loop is CASTGGSLSYNEQFF. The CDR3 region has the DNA TGTGCCAGCACGGGGGGCAGTCTCTCCTACAATGAGCAGTTCTTC.

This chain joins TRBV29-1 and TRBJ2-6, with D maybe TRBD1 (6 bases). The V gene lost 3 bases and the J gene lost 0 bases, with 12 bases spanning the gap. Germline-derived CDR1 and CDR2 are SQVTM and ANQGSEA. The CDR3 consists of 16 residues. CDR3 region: CSVDGKGVSGANVLTF. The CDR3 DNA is TGCAGCGTTGACGGGAAGGGGGTCTCTGGGGCCAACGTCCTGACTTTC.

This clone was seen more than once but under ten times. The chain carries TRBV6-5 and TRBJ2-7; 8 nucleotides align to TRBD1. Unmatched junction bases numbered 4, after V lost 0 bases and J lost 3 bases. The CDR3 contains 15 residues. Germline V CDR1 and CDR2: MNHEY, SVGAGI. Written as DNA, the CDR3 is TGTGCCAGCAGTTACTCCCGGGGGACAGGCTACGAGCAGTACTTC. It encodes CASSYSRGTGYEQYF.

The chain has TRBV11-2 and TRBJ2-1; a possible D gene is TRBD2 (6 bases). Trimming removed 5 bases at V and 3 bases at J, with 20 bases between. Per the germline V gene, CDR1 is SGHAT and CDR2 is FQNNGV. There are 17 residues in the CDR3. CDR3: CASSTQLGGPGYNEQFF. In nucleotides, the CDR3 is TGTGCCAGCAGCACTCAACTCGGGGGACCAGGCTACAATGAGCAGTTCTTC.

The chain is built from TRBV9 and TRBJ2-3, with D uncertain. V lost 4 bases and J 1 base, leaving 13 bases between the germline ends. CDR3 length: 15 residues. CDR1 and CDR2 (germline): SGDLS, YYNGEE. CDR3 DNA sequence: TGTGCCAGCAGCCTCCTCCAGATGGGCACAGATACGCAGTATTTT. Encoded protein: CASSLLQMGTDTQYF. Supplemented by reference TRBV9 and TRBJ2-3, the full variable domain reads DSGVTQTPKHLITATGQRVTLRCSPRSGDLSVYWYQQSLDQGLQFLIQYYNGEERAKGNILERFSAQQFPDLHSELNLSSLELGDSALYFCASSLLQMGTDTQYFGPGTRLTVL.

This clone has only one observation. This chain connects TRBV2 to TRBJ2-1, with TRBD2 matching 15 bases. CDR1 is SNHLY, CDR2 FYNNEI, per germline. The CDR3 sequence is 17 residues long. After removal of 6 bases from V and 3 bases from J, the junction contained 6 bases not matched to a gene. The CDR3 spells CASRKGLAGGFYNEQFF. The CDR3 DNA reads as TGTGCCAGCAGGAAGGGACTAGCGGGGGGATTCTACAATGAGCAGTTCTTC.

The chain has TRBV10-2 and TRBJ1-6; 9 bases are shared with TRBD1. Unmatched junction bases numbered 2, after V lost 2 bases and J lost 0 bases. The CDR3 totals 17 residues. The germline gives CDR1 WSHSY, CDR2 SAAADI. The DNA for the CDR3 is TGCGCCAGCAGTGAGGCGACAGGGGGCTCCTATAATTCACCCCTCCACTTT. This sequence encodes CASSEATGGSYNSPLHF.

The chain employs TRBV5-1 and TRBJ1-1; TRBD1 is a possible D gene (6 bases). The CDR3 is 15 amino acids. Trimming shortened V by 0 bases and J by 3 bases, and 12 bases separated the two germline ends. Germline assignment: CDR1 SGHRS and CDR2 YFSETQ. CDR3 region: CASSLAGHAYTEAFF. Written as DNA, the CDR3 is TGCGCCAGCAGCTTGGCGGGACATGCCTACACTGAAGCTTTCTTT.

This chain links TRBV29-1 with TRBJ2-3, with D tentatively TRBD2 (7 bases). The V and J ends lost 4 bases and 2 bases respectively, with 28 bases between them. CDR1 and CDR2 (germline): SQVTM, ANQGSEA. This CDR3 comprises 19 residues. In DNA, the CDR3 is TGCAGCGTTGCTCCCCGAGGGGGGGGGCCGGAATGGTACACAGATACGCAGTATTTT. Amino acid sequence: CSVAPRGGGPEWYTDTQYF.

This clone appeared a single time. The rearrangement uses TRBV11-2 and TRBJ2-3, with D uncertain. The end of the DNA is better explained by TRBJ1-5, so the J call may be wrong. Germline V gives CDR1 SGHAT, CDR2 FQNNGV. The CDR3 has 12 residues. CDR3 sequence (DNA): TGTGCCAGCAGCGCTGAAACTGATACGCAGCATTTT. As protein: CASSAETDTQHF.

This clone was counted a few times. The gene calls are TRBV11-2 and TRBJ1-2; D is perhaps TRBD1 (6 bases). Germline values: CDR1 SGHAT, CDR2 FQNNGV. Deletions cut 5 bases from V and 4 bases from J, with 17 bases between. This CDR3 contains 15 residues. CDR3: CASSQGAGEAYGYTF. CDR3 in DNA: TGTGCCAGCAGCCAGGGTGCAGGGGAGGCCTATGGCTACACCTTC.

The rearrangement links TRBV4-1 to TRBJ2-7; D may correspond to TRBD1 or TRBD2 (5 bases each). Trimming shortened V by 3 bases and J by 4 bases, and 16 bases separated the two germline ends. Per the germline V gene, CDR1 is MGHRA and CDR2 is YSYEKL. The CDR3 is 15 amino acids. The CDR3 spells CASSHQGSREYEQYF. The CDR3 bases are TGCGCCAGCAGCCATCAGGGAAGCAGGGAGTACGAGCAGTACTTC.

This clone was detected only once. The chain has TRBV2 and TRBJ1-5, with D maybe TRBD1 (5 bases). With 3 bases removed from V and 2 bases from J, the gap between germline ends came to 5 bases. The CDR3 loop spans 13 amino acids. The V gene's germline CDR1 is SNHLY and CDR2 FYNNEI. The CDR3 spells CASSDRGNQPQHF. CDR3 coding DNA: TGTGCCAGCAGTGACAGGGGCAATCAGCCCCAGCATTTT.

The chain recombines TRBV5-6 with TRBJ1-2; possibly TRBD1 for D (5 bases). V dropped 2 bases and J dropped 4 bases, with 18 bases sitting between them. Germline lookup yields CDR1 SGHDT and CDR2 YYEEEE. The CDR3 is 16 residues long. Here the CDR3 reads CASSFFVGRDSYGYTF. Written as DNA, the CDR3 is TGTGCCAGCAGCTTCTTCGTAGGGAGGGACTCCTATGGCTACACCTTC.

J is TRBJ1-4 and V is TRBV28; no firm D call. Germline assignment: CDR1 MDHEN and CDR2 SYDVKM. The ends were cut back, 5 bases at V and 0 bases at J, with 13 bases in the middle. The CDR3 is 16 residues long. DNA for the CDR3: TGTGCCAGCAGTGTATTAAGTCAGGCAACTAATGAAAAACTGTTTTTT. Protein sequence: CASSVLSQATNEKLFF.

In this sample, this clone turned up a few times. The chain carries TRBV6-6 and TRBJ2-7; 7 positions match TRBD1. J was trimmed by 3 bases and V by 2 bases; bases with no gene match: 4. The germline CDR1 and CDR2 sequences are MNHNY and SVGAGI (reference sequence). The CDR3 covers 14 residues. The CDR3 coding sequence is TGTGCCAGCAGTTACGGGGGACAGATCTACGAGCAGTACTTC. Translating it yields CASSYGGQIYEQYF.

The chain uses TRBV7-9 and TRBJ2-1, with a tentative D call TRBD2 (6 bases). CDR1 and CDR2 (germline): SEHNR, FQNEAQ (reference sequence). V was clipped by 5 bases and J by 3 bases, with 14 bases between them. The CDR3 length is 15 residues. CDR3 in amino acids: CASSESGRLYNEQFF. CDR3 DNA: TGTGCCAGCAGCGAAAGCGGGCGGCTCTACAATGAGCAGTTCTTC.

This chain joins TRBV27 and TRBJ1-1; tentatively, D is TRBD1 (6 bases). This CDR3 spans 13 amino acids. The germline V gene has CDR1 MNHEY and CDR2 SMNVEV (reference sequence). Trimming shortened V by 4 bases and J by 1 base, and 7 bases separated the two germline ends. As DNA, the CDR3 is TGTGCCAGCAGTTACAGGGAGAACACTGAAGCTTTCTTT. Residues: CASSYRENTEAFF.